The source of this T cell receptor beta chain is a study of blood T cell repertoires in COVID-19 (dated by TCRdb to 2018 to 2020). For context, the study as a whole: Samples from collaborators originated in the United States, Italy and Spain and spanned both the acute and convalescent phases of COVID-19. The material from the prospective study consisted of cDNA or gDNA derived from T cells, B-cell-depleted T cells, or PBMCs. The dataset comprised deeply sampled blood TCRbeta repertoires from subjects exposed to, actively infected with, or recovered from COVID-19. The repertoires were made available in a free public database intended to serve as a resource for research on the immune response to SARS-CoV-2. The samples were drawn from two sources: the first 160 participants of the ongoing ImmuneRACE study, and 950 to 1,500 subjects contributed by 6 global collaborators. Nearly every sample came with metadata listing a de-identified subject ID, COVID-19 status, age in years and sex. Where available, HLA class I and class II types were obtained from metadata supplied by the sample provider rather than from assay-based typing. Overall study results and their limits: The amount of clinical and demographic metadata varied by source and participant and was provided uncurated.

TCRbeta CDR3 regions were amplified from genomic DNA using the immunoSEQ Assay, a bias-controlled multiplex PCR. Under the source paper's analysis protocol: Within the assay, amplification of reference gene primers was used to estimate how many nucleated cells each sample contained. Sequence reads were collapsed and filtered to measure the absolute abundance of every unique TCRbeta CDR3 rearrangement. Productive Simpson clonality was computed per sample as the square root of Simpson's diversity index over productive rearrangements. TCRdb took this table from immuneACCESS and kept in-frame rearrangements with V and J called. Such tables lack part of the clones; where checked against another copy, unresolved V genes explain under half of the gap, and the rest is unexplained. V and J calls and clone size are those listed in that table; D and trimming were worked out from the DNA. This sample gives approximately 16,000 clones in total; about 78% of them show up just once. The biggest ten clones account for approximately 15% of the sample.

Whole blood was collected in K2EDTA tubes by collaborating institutions according to the institutions' own protocols. Collaborator samples were shipped for TCRbeta analysis as frozen whole blood, isolated PBMCs, or DNA extracted from either sample type. From a lookup of the germline V gene, CDR1 and CDR2 are SGHTA and FQGNSA. From the cysteine up to the phenylalanine, the CDR3 has a length of 13 residues. The entry retains the CDR3 DNA only, 39 bases that are in frame from base 1. Between the V and J ends, shortened by 3 bases and 4 bases respectively, the junction contains 10 bases. This clone was detected once. Which antigen it targets is not known. No clone much larger than this one lies a single base away; base qualities are absent.

The rearrangement combines TRBV7-2 with TRBJ2-7; TRBD1 is a possible D gene, resting on 5 matching bases. The sequenced sample consisted of peripheral blood. The receptor comes from a human donor in a cohort sampled during active COVID-19. The CDR3 in this case is CASSLVGAYEQYF. The base sequence is TGTGCCAGCAGCTTGGTAGGGGCATACGAGCAGTACTTC.